Listed below are T cell receptor beta chains from one sample, sequenced in a study of cytomegalovirus exposure and HLA in healthy donors. The repertoire was sequenced with immunoSEQ multiplex PCR; TCRdb's copy has only in-frame clones and lacks some. This table holds 120,000 to 150,000 clones, 70% to 90% found once. Sequenced: PBMCs. All receptors come from a woman aged 18-35 years in good health and CMV-seropositive. The CDR3 runs from the conserved cysteine through the conserved F or W. Each record gives: V gene, J gene, D gene, clone size, CDR3 DNA, CDR3 protein. A D gene is named only where the DNA matches it firmly. A clone size is listed for some rows: how often the clone was seen (once, few, many), or a class if it is expanded.

V gene: TRBV28
J gene: TRBJ2-2
D gene: TRBD2
clone size: .
CDR3 DNA: TGTGCCATCCTCCCTTGGTCAGGCGGGAGAAGAACCGGGGAGCTGTTTTTT
CDR3 protein: CAILPWSGGRRTGELFF

V gene: TRBV2
J gene: TRBJ2-6
D gene: .
clone size: .
CDR3 DNA: TGTGCCAGCCAACTACAGGGAACTGGGGCCAACGTCCTGACTTTC
CDR3 protein: CASQLQGTGANVLTF

V gene: TRBV5-1
J gene: TRBJ1-2
D gene: TRBD1
clone size: once
CDR3 DNA: TGCGCCAGCAGCATGGACAGGACAAACTATGGCTACACCTTC
CDR3 protein: CASSMDRTNYGYTF

V gene: TRBV7-2
J gene: TRBJ2-1
D gene: TRBD2
clone size: .
CDR3 DNA: TGTGCCAGCAGACTACTAGCGGGAGAAAACTACAATGAGCAGTTCTTC
CDR3 protein: CASRLLAGENYNEQFF

V gene: TRBV28
J gene: TRBJ1-2
D gene: .
clone size: .
CDR3 DNA: TGTGCCAGCGCGATCGGGACTTTAGCTAACTATGGCTACACCTTC
CDR3 protein: CASAIGTLANYGYTF

V gene: TRBV7-3
J gene: TRBJ2-7
D gene: .
clone size: .
CDR3 DNA: TGTGCCAGGGACTACCCCACTATTGCGGGTCCGACCTACGAGCAGTACTTC
CDR3 protein: CARDYPTIAGPTYEQYF

V gene: TRBV6-1
J gene: TRBJ2-3
D gene: .
clone size: .
CDR3 DNA: TGTGCCAGCAGTGAAGCGGGCGGGACTAGCACAGATACGCAGTATTTT
CDR3 protein: CASSEAGGTSTDTQYF

V gene: TRBV5-4
J gene: TRBJ2-7
D gene: .
clone size: .
CDR3 DNA: TGTGCCAGCAGCCCAGTCTTACAGGGATACGAGCAGTACTTC
CDR3 protein: CASSPVLQGYEQYF

V gene: TRBV10-1
J gene: TRBJ2-7
D gene: .
clone size: .
CDR3 DNA: TGCGCCAGCAGTGAGTCAGGCAGGGACGAGCAGTACTTC
CDR3 protein: CASSESGRDEQYF

V gene: TRBV6-5
J gene: TRBJ1-1
D gene: .
clone size: .
CDR3 DNA: TGTGCCAGCAGTTTGGGGCTGAACACTGAAGCTTTCTTT
CDR3 protein: CASSLGLNTEAFF

V gene: TRBV28
J gene: TRBJ1-3
D gene: .
clone size: .
CDR3 DNA: TGTGCCAGCAGTTTATCTATCCGAGCTGGAAACACCATATATTTT
CDR3 protein: CASSLSIRAGNTIYF

V gene: TRBV19
J gene: TRBJ2-2
D gene: .
clone size: once
CDR3 DNA: TGTGCCAGTAGTAAGACAGGATACACCACCGGGGAGCTGTTTTTT
CDR3 protein: CASSKTGYTTGELFF

V gene: TRBV29-1
J gene: TRBJ2-5
D gene: TRBD1
clone size: .
CDR3 DNA: TGCAGCGTTGGGGGACAGGGGATAGAGACCCAGTACTTC
CDR3 protein: CSVGGQGIETQYF

V gene: TRBV9
J gene: TRBJ1-1
D gene: .
clone size: .
CDR3 DNA: TGTGCCAGCAGCGGTACGACAGAGACTGAAGCTTTCTTT
CDR3 protein: CASSGTTETEAFF

V gene: TRBV6-4
J gene: TRBJ2-2
D gene: TRBD1
clone size: few
CDR3 DNA: TGTGCCAGCAGTCAGGGGGCCGGAAGCACCGGGGAGCTGTTTTTT
CDR3 protein: CASSQGAGSTGELFF

V gene: TRBV5-1
J gene: TRBJ2-3
D gene: TRBD1
clone size: .
CDR3 DNA: TGCGCCAGCAGCTCATTACAGGGGATCACAGATACGCAGTATTTT
CDR3 protein: CASSSLQGITDTQYF

V gene: TRBV5-1
J gene: TRBJ2-7
D gene: .
clone size: .
CDR3 DNA: TGCGCCAGCAGCGTACAGGGTCCCTACGAGCAGTACTTC
CDR3 protein: CASSVQGPYEQYF

V gene: TRBV6-4
J gene: TRBJ2-1
D gene: TRBD1
clone size: .
CDR3 DNA: TGTGCCAGCAAGCCCGGGACAGGGACATCGGGTGAGCAGTTCTTC
CDR3 protein: CASKPGTGTSGEQFF

V gene: TRBV7-7
J gene: TRBJ2-5
D gene: .
clone size: .
CDR3 DNA: TGTGCCAGCAGCTTGGGAAGACAGAAAGAGACCCAGTACTTC
CDR3 protein: CASSLGRQKETQYF

V gene: TRBV5-6
J gene: TRBJ2-3
D gene: .
clone size: once
CDR3 DNA: TGTGCCAGCAGCTTGCTCCGGGGCACAGATACGCAGTATTTT
CDR3 protein: CASSLLRGTDTQYF

V gene: TRBV27
J gene: TRBJ2-2
D gene: .
clone size: few
CDR3 DNA: TGTGCCAGCAGTTGGCAAACGACGGGGGCCGGGGAGCTGTTTTTT
CDR3 protein: CASSWQTTGAGELFF

V gene: TRBV6-1
J gene: TRBJ2-7
D gene: .
clone size: .
CDR3 DNA: TGTGCCAGCAGTGATCGACTTACTACCTACGAGCAGTACTTC
CDR3 protein: CASSDRLTTYEQYF

V gene: TRBV11-2
J gene: TRBJ2-5
D gene: .
clone size: .
CDR3 DNA: TGTGCCAGCAGCTTAGGTTGGCAGGGCCGAGAGACCCAGTACTTC
CDR3 protein: CASSLGWQGRETQYF

V gene: TRBV25-1
J gene: TRBJ1-2
D gene: .
clone size: once
CDR3 DNA: TGTGCCAGCAGGGGGGGGAACTATGGCTACACCTTC
CDR3 protein: CASRGGNYGYTF

V gene: TRBV11-2
J gene: TRBJ1-4
D gene: TRBD1
clone size: .
CDR3 DNA: TGTGCCAGCAGCTTAGGTTCGACAGGGATGTACGAAAAACTGTTTTTT
CDR3 protein: CASSLGSTGMYEKLFF

V gene: TRBV6-5
J gene: TRBJ2-7
D gene: TRBD2
clone size: once
CDR3 DNA: TGTGCCAGCATTCAGACTAGCGGGAGTACCTACGAGCAGTACTTC
CDR3 protein: CASIQTSGSTYEQYF

V gene: TRBV29-1
J gene: TRBJ2-3
D gene: .
clone size: .
CDR3 DNA: TGCAGCGTTGGACAGGGAGGAGATACGCAGTATTTT
CDR3 protein: CSVGQGGDTQYF

V gene: TRBV27
J gene: TRBJ1-1
D gene: TRBD1
clone size: .
CDR3 DNA: TGTGCCAGCAGTCTCGCGACAGGGGGCGATTTGACTGAAGCTTTCTTT
CDR3 protein: CASSLATGGDLTEAFF